This T cell receptor beta chain was documented in a study of T cells in localized non-small cell lung cancer. The CDR3 length is 11 residues. The germline V gene has CDR1 LGHNT and CDR2 FRNRAP. Study-wide results and caveats: Because researchers sequenced only one region of the tumor, heterogeneity is still possible. Measurement of T cell clonality placed uninvolved adjacent lung highest, above the level in tumor. Across samples, adjacent lung featured a median roughly 50 of the top 100 tumor clones.

This clone has a handful of counts. Antigen unknown. The table came from immunoSEQ multiplex PCR; TCRdb's copy has only in-frame clones and leaves some out. This table holds roughly 3,000 clones, 25% to 30% found once. The receptor comes from a man aged 18 to 49 with stage I lung adenocarcinoma. The sample was lung tumor tissue, taken before any cancer treatment. V and J are TRBV12-5 and TRBJ1-1; D remains unclear. The CDR3: CASTTGAEAFF. In DNA form, the CDR3 reads TGTGCCAGCACCACCGGGGCTGAAGCTTTCTTT.